Below are 9 T cell receptor beta chains sequenced from a single sample in a study of T cell responses to AZD1222 COVID-19 vaccine. TCRdb's table, derived via immunoSEQ multiplex PCR, lists solely in-frame clones and lacks some. The profile shows about 150,000 clones, around 91% of them singletons. The material was peripheral blood, obtained on day 0 of AZD1222 vaccination. These receptors all come from an adult in good health.

The chain is built from TRBV2 and TRBJ1-5; D not resolved. Looked up from germline, CDR1 is SNHLY and CDR2 is FYNNEI. The V end lost 2 bases, the J end lost 4 bases, and 6 bases lay between the germline ends. This CDR3 has 13 residues. CDR3 amino acids: CASSEPGNQPQHF. The CDR3 DNA sequence: TGTGCCAGCAGTGAACCCGGGAATCAGCCCCAGCATTTT.

The rearrangement joins TRBV25-1 to TRBJ2-1, with 10 bases aligning to TRBD2. Germline lookup yields CDR1 MGHDK and CDR2 SYGVNS. The CDR3 is 16 residues long. V lost 2 bases to trimming and J lost 1 base; unmatched junction nucleotides: 2. CDR3 amino acids: CASSEAAGGSYNEQFF. The CDR3 DNA sequence: TGTGCCAGCAGTGAAGCAGCGGGAGGGTCCTACAATGAGCAGTTCTTC. Complete variable domain (other parts from reference TRBV25-1 and TRBJ2-1): EADIYQTPRYLVIGTGKKITLECSQTMGHDKMYWYQQDPGMELHLIHYSYGVNSTEKGDLSSESTVSRIRTEHFPLTLESARPSHTSQYLCASSEAAGGSYNEQFFGPGTRLTVL.

The V and J genes are TRBV9 and TRBJ1-5; D is ambiguous. The germline CDR1 and CDR2 sequences are SGDLS and YYNGEE. This CDR3 comprises 15 residues. Trimming cost V 4 bases and J 3 bases, with 14 bases left between them. CDR3 sequence reads: CASSPYGGDNQPQHF. The DNA for the CDR3 is TGTGCCAGCAGCCCCTATGGCGGAGACAATCAGCCCCAGCATTTT. The full variable domain, with the rest looked up from reference TRBV9 and TRBJ1-5, is DSGVTQTPKHLITATGQRVTLRCSPRSGDLSVYWYQQSLDQGLQFLIQYYNGEERAKGNILERFSAQQFPDLHSELNLSSLELGDSALYFCASSPYGGDNQPQHFGDGTRLSIL.

The V call is TRBV7-7, the J call TRBJ1-5; perhaps TRBD1 as D (5 bases). V lost 5 bases, J lost 9 bases, and 14 bases lay in between. The CDR3 is 13 amino acids. Germline assignment: CDR1 SSHAT and CDR2 FNYEAQ (reference sequence). The CDR3 region has the DNA TGTGCCAGCAGCCACAGGACCCCTTGGCCCCAGCATTTT. Translating it yields CASSHRTPWPQHF.

Here the CDR3 reads CASSPGPHNEQFF. The CDR3 DNA reads as TGTGCCAGCAGTCCCGGGCCGCACAATGAGCAGTTCTTC. This chain joins TRBV27 and TRBJ2-1; the D is unclear. Germline-derived CDR1 and CDR2 are MNHEY and SMNVEV (reference sequence). This CDR3 is 13 amino acids long. V was trimmed by 5 bases and J by 5 bases, leaving 10 bases between them.

The rearrangement links TRBV19 to TRBJ1-3, with D unresolved. Germline values: CDR1 LNHDA, CDR2 SQIVND (reference sequence). V lost 7 bases, J lost 0 bases, and 13 bases lay in between. The length of the CDR3 is 15 residues. The CDR3 sequence is CASTYGVPSGNTIYF. CDR3 DNA: TGTGCCAGTACATACGGGGTTCCCTCTGGAAACACCATATATTTT.

This clone was seen just once. The CDR3 DNA sequence: TGCAGCGCGAGAGGGGCAGGTGAAGCTTTCTTT. Protein sequence: CSARGAGEAFF. The rearrangement links TRBV29-1 to TRBJ1-1, with D perhaps TRBD1 (5 bases). With 7 bases removed from V and 7 bases from J, the gap between germline ends came to 13 bases. The germline gives CDR1 SQVTM, CDR2 ANQGSEA. This CDR3 is built from 11 residues.

The chain couples TRBV9 to TRBJ2-7; perhaps D is TRBD1 or TRBD2 (5 bases each). The CDR3 covers 14 residues. Trimming shortened V by 4 bases and J by 2 bases, and 13 bases separated the two germline ends. Germline CDR1 is SGDLS and CDR2 is YYNGEE. CDR3: CASSLRDPAYEQYF. The CDR3 DNA reads as TGTGCCAGCAGCCTTCGGGACCCAGCCTACGAGCAGTACTTC.

This rearrangement joins TRBV6-5 to TRBJ2-7; D is possibly TRBD1 (6 bases). The V gene's germline CDR1 is MNHEY and CDR2 SVGAGI. V was shortened by 6 bases and J by 1 base, with 13 bases between the two germline ends. CDR3 length: 14 amino acids. The CDR3 here is CASRPRDTSYEQYF. In nucleotides, the CDR3 is TGTGCCAGCAGGCCCAGGGACACATCCTACGAGCAGTACTTC.